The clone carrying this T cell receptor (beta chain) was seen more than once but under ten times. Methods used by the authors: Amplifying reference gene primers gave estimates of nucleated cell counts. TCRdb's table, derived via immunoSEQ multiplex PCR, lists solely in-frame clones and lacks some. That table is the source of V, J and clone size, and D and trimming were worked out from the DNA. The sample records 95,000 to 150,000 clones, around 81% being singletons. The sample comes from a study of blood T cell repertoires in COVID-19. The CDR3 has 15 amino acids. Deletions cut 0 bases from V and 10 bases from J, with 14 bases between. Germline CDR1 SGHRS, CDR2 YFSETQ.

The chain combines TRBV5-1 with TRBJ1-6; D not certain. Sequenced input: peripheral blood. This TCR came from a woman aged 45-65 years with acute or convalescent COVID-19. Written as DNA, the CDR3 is TGCGCCAGCAGCTTGGAAGTCGGGTTTGGCTCACCCCTCCACTTT. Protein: CASSLEVGFGSPLHF.